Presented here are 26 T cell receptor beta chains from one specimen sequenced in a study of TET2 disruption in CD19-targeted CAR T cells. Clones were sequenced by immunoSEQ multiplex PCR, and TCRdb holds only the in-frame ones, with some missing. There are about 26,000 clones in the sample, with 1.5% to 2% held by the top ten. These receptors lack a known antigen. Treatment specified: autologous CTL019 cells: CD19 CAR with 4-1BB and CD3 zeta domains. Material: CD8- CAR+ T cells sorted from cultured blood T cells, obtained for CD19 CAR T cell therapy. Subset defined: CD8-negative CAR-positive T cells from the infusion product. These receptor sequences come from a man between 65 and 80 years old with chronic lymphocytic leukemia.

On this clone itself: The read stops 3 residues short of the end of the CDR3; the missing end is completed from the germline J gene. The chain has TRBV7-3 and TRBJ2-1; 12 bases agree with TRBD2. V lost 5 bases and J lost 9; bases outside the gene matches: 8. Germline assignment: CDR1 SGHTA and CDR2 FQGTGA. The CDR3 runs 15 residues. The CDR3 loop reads CASSHTSGGFGEQFF. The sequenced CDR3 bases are TGTGCCAGCAGCCACACTAGCGGGGGGTTTGGTGAG.

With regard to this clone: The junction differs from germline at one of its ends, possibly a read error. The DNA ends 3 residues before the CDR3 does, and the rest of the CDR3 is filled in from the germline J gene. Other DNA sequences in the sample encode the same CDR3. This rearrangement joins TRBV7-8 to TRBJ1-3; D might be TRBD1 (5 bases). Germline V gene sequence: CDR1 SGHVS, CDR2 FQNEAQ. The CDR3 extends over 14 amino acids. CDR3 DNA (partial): TGTGCCAGCAGCTCGGGGGTGGATGGAAACACT. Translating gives CASSSGVDGNT. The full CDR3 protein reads CASSSGVDGNTIYF.

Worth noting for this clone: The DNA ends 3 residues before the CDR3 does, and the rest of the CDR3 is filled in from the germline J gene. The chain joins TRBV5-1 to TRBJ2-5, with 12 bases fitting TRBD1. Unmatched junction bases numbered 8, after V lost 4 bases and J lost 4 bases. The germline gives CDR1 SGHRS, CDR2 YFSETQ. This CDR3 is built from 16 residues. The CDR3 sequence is CASSGTGTGGLETQYF. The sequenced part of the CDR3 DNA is TGCGCCAGCAGCGGAACCGGGACAGGGGGCTTAGAGACC.

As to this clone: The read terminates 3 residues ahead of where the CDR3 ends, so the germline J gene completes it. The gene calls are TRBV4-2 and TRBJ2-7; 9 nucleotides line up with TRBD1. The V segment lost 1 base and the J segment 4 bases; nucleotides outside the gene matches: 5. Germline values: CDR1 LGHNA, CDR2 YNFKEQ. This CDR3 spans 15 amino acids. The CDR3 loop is CASSQGGTGLYEQYF. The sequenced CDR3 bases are TGTGCCAGCAGCCAAGGTGGGACAGGGCTGTACGAG.

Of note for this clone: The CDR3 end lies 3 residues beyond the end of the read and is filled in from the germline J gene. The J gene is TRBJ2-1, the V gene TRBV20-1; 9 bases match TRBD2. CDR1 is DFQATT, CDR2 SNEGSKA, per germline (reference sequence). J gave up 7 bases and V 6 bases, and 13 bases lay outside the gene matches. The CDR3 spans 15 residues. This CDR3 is CSAGRGASGANEQFF. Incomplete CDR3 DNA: TGCAGTGCCGGACGTGGGGCTAGCGGGGCGAATGAG.

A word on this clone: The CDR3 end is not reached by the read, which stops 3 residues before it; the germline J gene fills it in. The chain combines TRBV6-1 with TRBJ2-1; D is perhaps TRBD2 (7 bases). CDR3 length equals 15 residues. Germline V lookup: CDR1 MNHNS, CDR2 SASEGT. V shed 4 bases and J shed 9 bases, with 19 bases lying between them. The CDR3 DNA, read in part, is TGTGCCAGCAGTGCCGGGTTGGTAGGGGGGGGTGAG. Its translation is CASSAGLVGGGE. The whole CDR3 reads CASSAGLVGGGEQFF.

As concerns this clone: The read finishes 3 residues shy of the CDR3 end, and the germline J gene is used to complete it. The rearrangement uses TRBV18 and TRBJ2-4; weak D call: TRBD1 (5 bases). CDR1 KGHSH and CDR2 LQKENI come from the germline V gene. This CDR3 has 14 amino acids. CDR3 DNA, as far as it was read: TGTGCCAGCTCACCCCAAGGGGAATCCTATGGT. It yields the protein CASSPQGESYG. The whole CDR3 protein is CASSPQGESYGQYF.

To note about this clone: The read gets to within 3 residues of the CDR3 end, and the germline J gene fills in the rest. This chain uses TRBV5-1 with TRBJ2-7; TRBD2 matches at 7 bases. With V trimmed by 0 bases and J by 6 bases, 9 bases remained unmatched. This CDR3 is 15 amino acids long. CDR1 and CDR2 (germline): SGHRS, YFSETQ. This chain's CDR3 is CASSLEGRGSSEQYF. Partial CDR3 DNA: TGCGCCAGCAGCTTGGAGGGGCGGGGGTCGAGCGAG.

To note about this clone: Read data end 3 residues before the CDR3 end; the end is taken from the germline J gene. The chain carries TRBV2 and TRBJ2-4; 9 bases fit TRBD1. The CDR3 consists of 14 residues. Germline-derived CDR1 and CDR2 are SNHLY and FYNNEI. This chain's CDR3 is CASSGQGEKETQYF. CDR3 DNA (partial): TGTGCCAGCAGTGGACAGGGGGAAAAAGAGACT. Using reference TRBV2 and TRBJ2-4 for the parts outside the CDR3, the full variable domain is EPEVTQTPSHQVTQMGQEVILRCVPISNHLYFYWYRQILGQKVEFLVSFYNNEISEKSEIFDDQFSVERPDGSNFTLKIRSTKLEDSAMYFCASSGQGEKETQYFGAGTRLSVL.

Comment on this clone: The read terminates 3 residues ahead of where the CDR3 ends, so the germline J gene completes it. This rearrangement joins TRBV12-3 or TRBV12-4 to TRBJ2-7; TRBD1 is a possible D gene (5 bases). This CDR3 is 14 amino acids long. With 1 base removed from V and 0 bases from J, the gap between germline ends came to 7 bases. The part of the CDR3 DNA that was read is TGTGCCAGCAGTTTAGGACAGAGCTCCTACGAG. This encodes CASSLGQSSYE. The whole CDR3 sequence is CASSLGQSSYEQYF.

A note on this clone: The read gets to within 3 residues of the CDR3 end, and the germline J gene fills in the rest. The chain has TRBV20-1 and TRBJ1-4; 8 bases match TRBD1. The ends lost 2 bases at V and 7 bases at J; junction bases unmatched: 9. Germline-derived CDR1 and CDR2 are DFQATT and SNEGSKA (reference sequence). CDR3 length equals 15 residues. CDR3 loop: CSARTDQGAGEKLFF. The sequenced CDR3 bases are TGCAGTGCTAGAACCGACCAGGGGGCGGGTGAAAAA.

The sequenced CDR3 bases are TGTGCCAGTAGTATCAAACAGGGGGCCCTCGGAGAAAAA. It yields the protein CASSIKQGALGEK. The whole CDR3 sequence reads CASSIKQGALGEKLFF. V is TRBV19 and J is TRBJ1-4, with 9 bases aligning to TRBD1. The sequence runs out 3 residues before the end of the CDR3; the remainder is reconstructed from the germline J gene. V lost 3 bases, J lost 8 bases, and 10 bases stayed unmatched. CDR3 size: 16 residues. Germline V gene data show CDR1 as LNHDA and CDR2 as SQIVND (reference sequence).

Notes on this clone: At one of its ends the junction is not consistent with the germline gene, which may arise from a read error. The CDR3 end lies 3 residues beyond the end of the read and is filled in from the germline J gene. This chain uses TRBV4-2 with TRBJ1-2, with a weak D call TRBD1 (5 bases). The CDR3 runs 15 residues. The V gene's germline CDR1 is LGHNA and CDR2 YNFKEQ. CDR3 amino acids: CASSQDEAGRDGYTF. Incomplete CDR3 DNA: TGCGCCAGCAGCCAAGATGAGGCGGGGCGTGATGGC.

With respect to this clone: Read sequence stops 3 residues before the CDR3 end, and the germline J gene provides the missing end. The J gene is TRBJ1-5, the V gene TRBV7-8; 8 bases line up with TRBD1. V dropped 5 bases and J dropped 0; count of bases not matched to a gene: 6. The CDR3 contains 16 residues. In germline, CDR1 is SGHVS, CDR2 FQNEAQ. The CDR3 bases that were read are TGTGCCAGCAGCCCGGGGACAGGTTATAGCAATCAGCCC. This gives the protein CASSPGTGYSNQP. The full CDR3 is CASSPGTGYSNQPQHF. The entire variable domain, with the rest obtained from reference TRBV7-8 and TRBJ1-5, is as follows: GAGVSQSPRYKVAKRGQDVALRCDPISGHVSLFWYQQALGQGPEFLTYFQNEAQLDKSGLPSDRFFAERPEGSVSTLKIQRTQQEDSAVYLCASSPGTGYSNQPQHFGDGTRLSIL.

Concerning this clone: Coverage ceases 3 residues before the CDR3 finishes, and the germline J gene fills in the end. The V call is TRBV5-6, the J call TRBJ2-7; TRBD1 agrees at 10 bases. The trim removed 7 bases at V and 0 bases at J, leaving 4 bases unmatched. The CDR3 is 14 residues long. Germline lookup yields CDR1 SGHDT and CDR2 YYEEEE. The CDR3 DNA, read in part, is TGTGCCAGCCGAGGACAGGGGGTCTCCTACGAG. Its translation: CASRGQGVSYE. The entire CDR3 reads CASRGQGVSYEQYF. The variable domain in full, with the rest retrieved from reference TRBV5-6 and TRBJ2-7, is DAGVTQSPTHLIKTRGQQVTLRCSPKSGHDTVSWYQQALGQGPQFIFQYYEEEERQRGNFPDRFSGHQFPNYSSELNVNALLLGDSALYLCASRGQGVSYEQYFGPGTRLTVT.

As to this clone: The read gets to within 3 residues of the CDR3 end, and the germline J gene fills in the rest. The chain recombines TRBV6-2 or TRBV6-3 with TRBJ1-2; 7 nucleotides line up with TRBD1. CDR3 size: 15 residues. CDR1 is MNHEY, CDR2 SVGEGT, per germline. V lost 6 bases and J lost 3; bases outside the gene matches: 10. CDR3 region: CASSPGTAIHYGYTF. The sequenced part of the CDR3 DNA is TGTGCCAGCAGCCCCGGGACAGCAATCCACTATGGC.

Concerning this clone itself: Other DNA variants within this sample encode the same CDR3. This CDR3 is CASSENQGSQPAFF. The part of the CDR3 DNA that was read is TGTGCCAGCAGTGAAAACCAGGGTAGTCAGCCC. J is TRBJ1-1 and V is TRBV2; possibly TRBD1 for D (5 bases). Read sequence stops 3 residues before the CDR3 end, and the germline J gene provides the missing end. Germline lookup yields CDR1 SNHLY and CDR2 FYNNEI. The CDR3 is 14 residues long.

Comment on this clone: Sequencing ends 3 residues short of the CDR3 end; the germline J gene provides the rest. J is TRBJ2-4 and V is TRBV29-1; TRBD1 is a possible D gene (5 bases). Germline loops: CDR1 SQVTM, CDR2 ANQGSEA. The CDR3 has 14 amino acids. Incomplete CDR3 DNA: TGCAGCGTTGGTGTTTCAGACAGAGTTAAGACT. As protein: CSVGVSDRVKT. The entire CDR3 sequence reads CSVGVSDRVKTQYF.

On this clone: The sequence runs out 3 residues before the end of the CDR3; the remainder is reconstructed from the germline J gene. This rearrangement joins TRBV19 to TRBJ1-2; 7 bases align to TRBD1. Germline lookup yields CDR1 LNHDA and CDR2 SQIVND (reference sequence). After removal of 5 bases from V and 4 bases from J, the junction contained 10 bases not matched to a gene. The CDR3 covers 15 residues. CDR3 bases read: TGTGCCAGTAGTCTCTTCGGACAGGCAGGCTATGGC. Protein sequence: CASSLFGQAGYG. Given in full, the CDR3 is CASSLFGQAGYGYTF.

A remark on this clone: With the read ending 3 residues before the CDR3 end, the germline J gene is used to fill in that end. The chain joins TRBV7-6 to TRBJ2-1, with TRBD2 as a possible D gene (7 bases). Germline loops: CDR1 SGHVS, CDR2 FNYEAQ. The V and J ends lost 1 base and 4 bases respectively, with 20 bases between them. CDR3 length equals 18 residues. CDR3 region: CASSLVHGGGGLYNEQFF. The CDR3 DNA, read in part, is TGTGCCAGCAGCTTAGTGCACGGGGGCGGGGGCCTGTACAATGAG.

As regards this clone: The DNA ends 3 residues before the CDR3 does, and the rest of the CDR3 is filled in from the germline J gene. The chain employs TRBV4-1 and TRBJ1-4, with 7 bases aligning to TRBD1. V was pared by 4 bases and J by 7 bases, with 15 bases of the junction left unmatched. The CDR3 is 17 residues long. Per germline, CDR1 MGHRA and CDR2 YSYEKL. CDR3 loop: CASSRTSTGAGFEKLFF. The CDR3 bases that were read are TGCGCCAGCAGCCGAACGAGTACAGGGGCGGGATTTGAAAAA.

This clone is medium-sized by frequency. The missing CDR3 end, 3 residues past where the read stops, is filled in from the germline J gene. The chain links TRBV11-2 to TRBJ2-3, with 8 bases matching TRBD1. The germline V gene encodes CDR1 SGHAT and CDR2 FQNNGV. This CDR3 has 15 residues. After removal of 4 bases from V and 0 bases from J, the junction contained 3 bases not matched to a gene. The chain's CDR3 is CASSSRGRSTDTQYF. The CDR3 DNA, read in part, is TGTGCCAGCAGCTCCAGGGGGCGAAGCACAGATACG.

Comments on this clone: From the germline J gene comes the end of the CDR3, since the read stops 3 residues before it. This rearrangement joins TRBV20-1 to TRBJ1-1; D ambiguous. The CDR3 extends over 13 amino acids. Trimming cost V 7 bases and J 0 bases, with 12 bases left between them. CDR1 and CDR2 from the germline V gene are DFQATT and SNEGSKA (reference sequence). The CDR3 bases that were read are TGCAGTGTTTCCGATAGCATGAACACTGAA. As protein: CSVSDSMNTE. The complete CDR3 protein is CSVSDSMNTEAFF.

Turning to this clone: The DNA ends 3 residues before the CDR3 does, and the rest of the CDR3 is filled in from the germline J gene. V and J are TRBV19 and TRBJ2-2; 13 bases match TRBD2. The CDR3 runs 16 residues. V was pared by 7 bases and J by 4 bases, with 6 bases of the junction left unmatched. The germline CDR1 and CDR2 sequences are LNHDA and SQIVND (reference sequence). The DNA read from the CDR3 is TGTGCCAGTACCACTAGCGGGGGGGTGGTCACCGGGGAG. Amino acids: CASTTSGGVVTGE. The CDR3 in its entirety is CASTTSGGVVTGELFF.

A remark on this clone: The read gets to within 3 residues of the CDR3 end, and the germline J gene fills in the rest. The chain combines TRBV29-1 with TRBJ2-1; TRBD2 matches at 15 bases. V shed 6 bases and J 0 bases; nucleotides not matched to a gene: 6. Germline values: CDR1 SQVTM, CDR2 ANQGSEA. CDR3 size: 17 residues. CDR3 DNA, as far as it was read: TGCAGCGTGGGGGGGACTAGCGGGGGGAGCTCCTACAATGAG. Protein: CSVGGTSGGSSYNE. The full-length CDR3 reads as CSVGGTSGGSSYNEQFF.

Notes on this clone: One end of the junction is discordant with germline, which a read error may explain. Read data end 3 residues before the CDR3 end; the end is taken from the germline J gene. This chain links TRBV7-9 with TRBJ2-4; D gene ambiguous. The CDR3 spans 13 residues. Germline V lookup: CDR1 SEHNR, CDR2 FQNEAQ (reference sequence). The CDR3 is CSSSLAVNYGQYF. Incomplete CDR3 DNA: TGTTCCAGCAGCTTAGCAGTTAACTATGGT.